The rows below give T cell receptor beta chains drawn from one sample of a study of blood T cell repertoires in COVID-19. Data came from immunoSEQ multiplex PCR; TCRdb stores just in-frame clones and leaves some out. The sample yields tens of thousands of clones, around 88% seen once. Material for sequencing was peripheral blood. The origin of the receptors is a human donor in a cohort sampled during active COVID-19. The CDR3 runs from the conserved cysteine through the conserved F or W. The order of the fields is D gene, clone size, V gene, J gene, CDR3 DNA, CDR3 protein. The D gene is left open where the match is weak. The size field is filled for only some rows; it gives once, few, many or a size class.

d_call: TRBD1; clone_size: .; v_call: TRBV2; j_call: TRBJ1-5; cdr3_nt: TGTGCCAGCAGCCCGACAGGGAGAGACAATCAGCCCCAGCATTTT; cdr3_aa: CASSPTGRDNQPQHF
d_call: TRBD1; clone_size: once; v_call: TRBV5-1; j_call: TRBJ2-5; cdr3_nt: TGCGCCAGCAGTAGAGGGGGCGCGGAAGAGACCCAGTACTTC; cdr3_aa: CASSRGGAEETQYF
d_call: .; clone_size: .; v_call: TRBV6-5; j_call: TRBJ2-2; cdr3_nt: TGTGCCAGCAGTCCGGTGGGACAGAACACCGGGGAGCTGTTTTTT; cdr3_aa: CASSPVGQNTGELFF
d_call: TRBD2; clone_size: .; v_call: TRBV6-5; j_call: TRBJ2-1; cdr3_nt: TGTGCCAGCAGGGGCAACGGGGGGGTCAACCAGCAGTTCTTC; cdr3_aa: CASRGNGGVNQQFF
d_call: .; clone_size: .; v_call: TRBV11-2; j_call: TRBJ1-1; cdr3_nt: TGTGCCACCATGGGGAGGGACGGGAACACTGAAGCTTTCTTT; cdr3_aa: CATMGRDGNTEAFF
d_call: .; clone_size: .; v_call: TRBV19; j_call: TRBJ1-1; cdr3_nt: TGTGCCAGTAGGGTGAACGGGAACACTGAAGCTTTCTTT; cdr3_aa: CASRVNGNTEAFF
d_call: .; clone_size: .; v_call: TRBV11-3; j_call: TRBJ2-7; cdr3_nt: TGTGCCAGCAGCTTCCGCGCAGGGTCCTCCTACGAGCAGTACTTC; cdr3_aa: CASSFRAGSSYEQYF
d_call: .; clone_size: .; v_call: TRBV20-1; j_call: TRBJ2-1; cdr3_nt: TGCAGTGCTAGTCCCGGGTTAAACAATGAGCAGTTCTTC; cdr3_aa: CSASPGLNNEQFF
d_call: .; clone_size: .; v_call: TRBV29-1; j_call: TRBJ2-7; cdr3_nt: TGCAGCGTTGAGAGAGGGTCCTACGAGCAGTACTTC; cdr3_aa: CSVERGSYEQYF
d_call: TRBD2; clone_size: .; v_call: TRBV19; j_call: TRBJ2-1; cdr3_nt: TGTGCCACCCGAACGGGGGGAGCGTCCTACAATGAGCAGTTCTTC; cdr3_aa: CATRTGGASYNEQFF
d_call: .; clone_size: .; v_call: TRBV19; j_call: TRBJ1-2; cdr3_nt: TGTGCCAGTAGCACCCGACAACTCCCCGCCTATGGCTACACCTTC; cdr3_aa: CASSTRQLPAYGYTF
d_call: TRBD1; clone_size: .; v_call: TRBV7-9; j_call: TRBJ1-1; cdr3_nt: TGTGCCAGCAGCTTGGGACAGACGAACACTGAAGCTTTCTTT; cdr3_aa: CASSLGQTNTEAFF
d_call: .; clone_size: .; v_call: TRBV7-6; j_call: TRBJ1-1; cdr3_nt: TGTGCCAGCAGCTTATATCCAGGGATGAACACTGAAGCTTTCTTT; cdr3_aa: CASSLYPGMNTEAFF
d_call: TRBD1; clone_size: few; v_call: TRBV5-1; j_call: TRBJ2-2; cdr3_nt: TGCGCCAGCAGCCCGAGACAGGGGGCTAGCACCGGGGAGCTGTTTTTT; cdr3_aa: CASSPRQGASTGELFF
d_call: TRBD1; clone_size: .; v_call: TRBV7-6; j_call: TRBJ2-5; cdr3_nt: TGTGCCAGCAGCTTAGAAGGACAGGGTGGAGAGACCCAGTACTTC; cdr3_aa: CASSLEGQGGETQYF
d_call: TRBD2; clone_size: .; v_call: TRBV6-5; j_call: TRBJ2-3; cdr3_nt: TGTGCCAGCGAAATGACTAGCGGGGGGACCCCCCGCCAGTATTTT; cdr3_aa: CASEMTSGGTPRQYF
d_call: TRBD1; clone_size: .; v_call: TRBV6-5; j_call: TRBJ1-6; cdr3_nt: TGTGCCAGCAGACTGGGGACAGGGGTAGGGTCACCCCTCCACTTT; cdr3_aa: CASRLGTGVGSPLHF
d_call: .; clone_size: once; v_call: TRBV12-3/TRBV12-4; j_call: TRBJ2-7; cdr3_nt: TGTGCCAGCAGGCGTGGGCCCAACTACGAGCAGTACTTC; cdr3_aa: CASRRGPNYEQYF
d_call: .; clone_size: once; v_call: TRBV2; j_call: TRBJ1-3; cdr3_nt: TGTGCCAGCTTAATGGGTAGCGGAAACACCATATATTTT; cdr3_aa: CASLMGSGNTIYF
d_call: .; clone_size: few; v_call: TRBV2; j_call: TRBJ2-7; cdr3_nt: TGTGCCAGCAGAGGGGAAACCTACGAGCAGTACTTC; cdr3_aa: CASRGETYEQYF
d_call: .; clone_size: .; v_call: TRBV6-5; j_call: TRBJ1-1; cdr3_nt: TGTGCCAGCAGGGACAGCCTAGGGGTCACTGAAGCTTTCTTT; cdr3_aa: CASRDSLGVTEAFF
d_call: .; clone_size: .; v_call: TRBV5-1; j_call: TRBJ2-5; cdr3_nt: TGCGCCAGCAGCTTGGGGGGTAGCGGTAGCCAAGAGACCCAGTACTTC; cdr3_aa: CASSLGGSGSQETQYF
d_call: TRBD2; clone_size: .; v_call: TRBV30; j_call: TRBJ2-2; cdr3_nt: TGTGCCTGGAGTGGGACTAGCGACGGGGAGCTGTTTTTT; cdr3_aa: CAWSGTSDGELFF